This record covers a single T cell receptor beta chain. Its antigen remains unknown. This specimen belongs to a study of beta chain features in type 1 diabetes. Study background: Examined across all samples were almost 110 million sorted cells.

Germline values: CDR1 MNHNS, CDR2 SASEGT. V shed 7 bases, J shed 3 bases, and the junction held 9 bases outside the gene matches. The CDR3 is 14 amino acids. The study, taken as a whole, reports: Diminished insertions and augmented deletions at VDJ junctions characterized type 1 diabetes patients. A moderate, significant TCRB CDR3 shortening appeared in type 1 diabetes across four CD4+ subsets.

Sequencing targeted expressed TCRB transcripts, as all isolated RNA had been reverse transcribed. An average around 3.8 million reads came from naive, central memory and regulatory T cell samples. Data came from immunoSEQ multiplex PCR; TCRdb stores just in-frame clones and leaves some out. The table lists approximately 160,000 clones, 10% of them singletons. Sorting with CD45RO/CCR7/CD25/CD127/CD95/CD27 yielded naive, central memory, regulatory and stem-like memory CD4+ cells. This clonotype originated in a man aged 30 to 39 with type 1 diabetes. Material for sequencing was central memory CD4+ T cells from blood. The rearrangement uses TRBV6-1 and TRBJ2-7; 7 nucleotides agree with TRBD2. The CDR3 nucleotides read TGTGCCAGCAAGGCGTCTAGCGGCAGCTACGAGCAGTACTTC. Its protein product is CASKASSGSYEQYF.